The clone carrying this T cell receptor beta chain was seen more than once but under ten times. The target antigen is unknown. The data are from a study of T cells in Graves' hyperthyroidism and ophthalmopathy. The study, taken as a whole, reports: A 13 V-J model separated ophthalmopathy from stable hyperthyroidism.

The CDR3 length is 17 residues. V was pared by 1 base and J by 0 bases, with 4 bases of the junction left unmatched. CDR1 is SGHTA, CDR2 FQGNSA, per germline. Clinical Activity Scores of at least 3, NOSPECS grades of at least 4 and durations under 3 months characterized ophthalmopathy patients. Diagnostic decisions used clinical symptoms, serum thyroxine and TRAb, thyroid ultrasound and orbital computed tomography. RNA transcripts provided the source from which TCR beta CDR3 regions were amplified. The HTBI primer set was used in a first-round RT-PCR of the TCR CDR3. TCRdb independently ran MiXCR on the multiplex PCR reads; one entry per CDR3 protein. Among about 53,000 distinct CDR3 sequences listed, around half were seen once.

The sample taken for sequencing was blood. The chain joins TRBV7-2 to TRBJ2-7; 12 nucleotides align to TRBD2. This TCR derives from a young woman with Graves' ophthalmopathy. CDR3 nucleotides: TGTGCCAGCAGCTTAGAACTAGCGGGGGGCAACTCCTACGAGCAGTACTTC. Encoded protein: CASSLELAGGNSYEQYF.